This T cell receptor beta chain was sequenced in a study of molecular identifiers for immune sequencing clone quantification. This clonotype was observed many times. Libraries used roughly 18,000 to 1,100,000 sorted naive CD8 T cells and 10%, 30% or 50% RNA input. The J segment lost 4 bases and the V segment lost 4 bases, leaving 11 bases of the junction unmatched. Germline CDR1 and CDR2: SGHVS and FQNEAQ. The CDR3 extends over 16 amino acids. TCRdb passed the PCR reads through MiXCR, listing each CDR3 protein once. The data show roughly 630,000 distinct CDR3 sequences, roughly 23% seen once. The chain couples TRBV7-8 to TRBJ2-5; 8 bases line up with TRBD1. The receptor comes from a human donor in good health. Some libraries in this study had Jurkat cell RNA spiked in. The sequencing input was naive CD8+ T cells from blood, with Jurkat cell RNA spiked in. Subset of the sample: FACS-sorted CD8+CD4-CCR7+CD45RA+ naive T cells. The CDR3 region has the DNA TGTGCCAGCAGCTACAGACAGGGGCCACCCCCAGAGACCCAGTACTTC. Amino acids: CASSYRQGPPPETQYF. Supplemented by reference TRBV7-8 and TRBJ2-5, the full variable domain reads GAGVSQSPRYKVAKRGQDVALRCDPISGHVSLFWYQQALGQGPEFLTYFQNEAQLDKSGLPSDRFFAERPEGSVSTLKIQRTQQEDSAVYLCASSYRQGPPPETQYFGPGTRLLVL.